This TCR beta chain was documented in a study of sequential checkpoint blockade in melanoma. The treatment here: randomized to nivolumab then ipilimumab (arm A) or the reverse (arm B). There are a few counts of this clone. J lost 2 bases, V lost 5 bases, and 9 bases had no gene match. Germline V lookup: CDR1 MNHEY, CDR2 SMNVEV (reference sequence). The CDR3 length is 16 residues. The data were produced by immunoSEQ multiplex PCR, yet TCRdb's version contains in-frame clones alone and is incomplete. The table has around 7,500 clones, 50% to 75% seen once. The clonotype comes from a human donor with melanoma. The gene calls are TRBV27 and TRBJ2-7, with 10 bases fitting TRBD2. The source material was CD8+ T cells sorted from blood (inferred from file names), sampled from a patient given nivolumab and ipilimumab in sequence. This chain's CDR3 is CASSTNPGTSAYEQYF. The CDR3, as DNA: TGTGCCAGCAGTACCAACCCCGGGACTAGCGCCTACGAGCAGTACTTC.